These T cell receptor beta chains were read from a single sample in a study of OX40 agonist ivuxolimab in advanced cancers. Some clones are missing from TCRdb's copy, which holds only in-frame ones; the method was immunoSEQ multiplex PCR. The sample yields some 70,000 clones, around 90% seen once. The input for sequencing was CD4+ or CD8+ T cells sorted from blood, taken in a trial of the OX40 agonist ivuxolimab. The receptors were sampled from an adult with an advanced solid tumor such as melanoma, head and neck, liver or kidney cancer. CDR3s include the opening cysteine and the closing phenylalanine or tryptophan. D genes are given only for firm matches. A row's size may be missing; if present it is once, few, many or a size class.

v_call: TRBV2; j_call: TRBJ2-7; clone_size: .; d_call: TRBD1; cdr3_nt: TGTGCCAGCACGGGCGCGGGACAGGGGTGGTACGAGCAGTACTTC; cdr3_aa: CASTGAGQGWYEQYF
v_call: TRBV5-1; j_call: TRBJ1-2; clone_size: once; d_call: TRBD1; cdr3_nt: TGCGCCAGCAGCCCCCGGGACAGGGGTCATGGCTACACCTTC; cdr3_aa: CASSPRDRGHGYTF
v_call: TRBV5-1; j_call: TRBJ2-7; clone_size: .; d_call: .; cdr3_nt: TGCGCCAGCAGCTCCCCAGGGTCCCACGAGCAGTACTTC; cdr3_aa: CASSSPGSHEQYF
v_call: TRBV7-9; j_call: TRBJ1-2; clone_size: .; d_call: .; cdr3_nt: TGTGCCAGCAGCTTAGAGGGGTTAGCTAACTATGGCTACACCTTC; cdr3_aa: CASSLEGLANYGYTF
v_call: TRBV11-2; j_call: TRBJ2-1; clone_size: .; d_call: .; cdr3_nt: TGTGCCAGCAGCCGGGACCCTGGGGGGTACAATGAGCAGTTCTTC; cdr3_aa: CASSRDPGGYNEQFF
v_call: TRBV19; j_call: TRBJ1-1; clone_size: .; d_call: TRBD1; cdr3_nt: TGTGCCAGTATTAAACAGGGGCGGACTGAAGCTTTCTTT; cdr3_aa: CASIKQGRTEAFF
v_call: TRBV7-6; j_call: TRBJ2-3; clone_size: .; d_call: .; cdr3_nt: TGTGCCAGCAGCTTAGCGGGTAGTTCAGATACGCAGTATTTT; cdr3_aa: CASSLAGSSDTQYF
v_call: TRBV29-1; j_call: TRBJ2-4; clone_size: .; d_call: .; cdr3_nt: TGCAGCACAATTAGTAGAGGGGGAAACATTCAGTACTTC; cdr3_aa: CSTISRGGNIQYF
v_call: TRBV30; j_call: TRBJ1-5; clone_size: .; d_call: .; cdr3_nt: TGTGCCTGGAGTCCGTCCCCCTTAACAGGGTACAGGTGGGGCAATCAGCCCCAGCATTTT; cdr3_aa: CAWSPSPLTGYRWGNQPQHF
v_call: TRBV6-5; j_call: TRBJ2-5; clone_size: .; d_call: .; cdr3_nt: TGTGCCAGGGAGACAACACAAGAGACCCAGTACTTC; cdr3_aa: CARETTQETQYF
v_call: TRBV9; j_call: TRBJ1-6; clone_size: once; d_call: .; cdr3_nt: TGTGCCAGCAGCGTAGGGGGCTCTAATTCACCCCTCCACTTT; cdr3_aa: CASSVGGSNSPLHF
v_call: TRBV10-3; j_call: TRBJ2-5; clone_size: .; d_call: .; cdr3_nt: TGTGCCATCAGGACAGAAGAGACCCAGTACTTC; cdr3_aa: CAIRTEETQYF
v_call: TRBV12-5; j_call: TRBJ2-2; clone_size: .; d_call: .; cdr3_nt: TGTGCTAGTGGCCCCTGGTCCGGGGAGCTGTTTTTT; cdr3_aa: CASGPWSGELFF
v_call: TRBV5-1; j_call: TRBJ1-6; clone_size: .; d_call: .; cdr3_nt: TGCGCCAGCAGCGTAGACATGGCACCCCTCCACTTT; cdr3_aa: CASSVDMAPLHF
v_call: TRBV7-9; j_call: TRBJ2-3; clone_size: .; d_call: .; cdr3_nt: TGTGCCAGCAGCTTAGCGCGGGGCGGGGCCCGCACAGATACGCAGTATTTT; cdr3_aa: CASSLARGGARTDTQYF
v_call: TRBV6-6; j_call: TRBJ2-7; clone_size: .; d_call: .; cdr3_nt: TGTGCCAGCAGTTACGGGCGCAAGCCCTACGAGCAGTACTTC; cdr3_aa: CASSYGRKPYEQYF
v_call: TRBV5-1; j_call: TRBJ2-1; clone_size: .; d_call: TRBD2; cdr3_nt: TGCGCCAGCAGCTCTGGACTAGCGGGGCCCTACAATGAGCAGTTCTTC; cdr3_aa: CASSSGLAGPYNEQFF
v_call: TRBV28; j_call: TRBJ2-2; clone_size: .; d_call: TRBD1; cdr3_nt: TGTGCCAGCAGTTATTACAGGGGCGGGGAGCTGTTTTTT; cdr3_aa: CASSYYRGGELFF
v_call: TRBV2; j_call: TRBJ1-6; clone_size: .; d_call: TRBD1; cdr3_nt: TGTGCCAGCAGTGACGGCAGGGGGTATTCACCCCTCCACTTT; cdr3_aa: CASSDGRGYSPLHF
v_call: TRBV19; j_call: TRBJ2-3; clone_size: .; d_call: .; cdr3_nt: TGTGCCAGTAACCGGGGACAACGATTGGATACGCAGTATTTT; cdr3_aa: CASNRGQRLDTQYF
v_call: TRBV7-3; j_call: TRBJ2-1; clone_size: .; d_call: TRBD2; cdr3_nt: TGTGCCAGCAGCTTAGGTCTAGCGGGAGCTTATGGTATTGAGCAGTTCTTC; cdr3_aa: CASSLGLAGAYGIEQFF
v_call: TRBV30; j_call: TRBJ1-6; clone_size: .; d_call: .; cdr3_nt: TGTGCCTGGGCCCGCAACTATAATTCACCCCTCCACTTT; cdr3_aa: CAWARNYNSPLHF
v_call: TRBV5-1; j_call: TRBJ2-3; clone_size: .; d_call: .; cdr3_nt: TGCGCCAGCAGCCCTACAGGGAACGCATTAGATACGCAGTATTTT; cdr3_aa: CASSPTGNALDTQYF
v_call: TRBV5-6; j_call: TRBJ2-7; clone_size: .; d_call: TRBD1; cdr3_nt: TGTGCCAGCAGCTTGTTGGCAGGGACAGGGTTTTACGAGCAGTACTTC; cdr3_aa: CASSLLAGTGFYEQYF
v_call: TRBV9; j_call: TRBJ2-2; clone_size: .; d_call: TRBD1; cdr3_nt: TGTGCCAGCAGCACCATTCCAGGGGGCGGGGAGCTGTTTTTT; cdr3_aa: CASSTIPGGGELFF
v_call: TRBV30; j_call: TRBJ1-2; clone_size: .; d_call: TRBD1; cdr3_nt: TGTGCCTGGAGACCGGACAGGGGAAATTTACATGCGAAACTCTATGGCTACACCTTC; cdr3_aa: CAWRPDRGNLHAKLYGYTF
v_call: TRBV14; j_call: TRBJ2-7; clone_size: once; d_call: .; cdr3_nt: TGTGCCAGCAGCCGGAGAACCGGGACATATTCCTACGAGCAGTACTTC; cdr3_aa: CASSRRTGTYSYEQYF
v_call: TRBV2; j_call: TRBJ1-5; clone_size: few; d_call: .; cdr3_nt: TGTGCCAGCACGGGGGACGGGCGCGGCAATCAGCCCCAGCATTTT; cdr3_aa: CASTGDGRGNQPQHF
v_call: TRBV5-6; j_call: TRBJ2-7; clone_size: .; d_call: .; cdr3_nt: TGTGCCAGCAGCTCCACAAGCTCCTACGAGCAGTACTTC; cdr3_aa: CASSSTSSYEQYF
v_call: TRBV4-1; j_call: TRBJ2-2; clone_size: .; d_call: .; cdr3_nt: TGCGCCAGCACCCCTAGTCCCGCGAACACCGGGGAGCTGTTTTTT; cdr3_aa: CASTPSPANTGELFF
v_call: TRBV16; j_call: TRBJ2-1; clone_size: .; d_call: TRBD1; cdr3_nt: TGTGCCAGCAGCCAATGGGGGACAGGGTTGGTCAATGAGCAGTTCTTC; cdr3_aa: CASSQWGTGLVNEQFF
v_call: TRBV28; j_call: TRBJ2-7; clone_size: .; d_call: TRBD2; cdr3_nt: TGTGCCAGCAGTGCCCCTTCCGGGGGGATCACCTACGAGCAGTACTTC; cdr3_aa: CASSAPSGGITYEQYF
v_call: TRBV7-8; j_call: TRBJ1-1; clone_size: .; d_call: .; cdr3_nt: TGTGCCAGCAGCCCCACACCGAACACTGAAGCTTTCTTT; cdr3_aa: CASSPTPNTEAFF
v_call: TRBV4-1; j_call: TRBJ1-4; clone_size: .; d_call: .; cdr3_nt: TGCGCCAGCAGCCAAGATGGAGGCCAGAATGAAAAACTGTTTTTT; cdr3_aa: CASSQDGGQNEKLFF